The rows below give T cell receptor beta chains drawn from one sample of a study of molecular identifiers for immune sequencing clone quantification. TCRdb reprocessed the PCR reads with MiXCR, giving one entry per CDR3 protein. This table has about 320,000 distinct CDR3 sequences, roughly 24% appearing once. Sequencing input: naive CD8+ T cells from blood, with Jurkat cell RNA spiked in. All receptors derive from a human donor in good health. Some libraries in this study had Jurkat cell RNA spiked in. CDR3s include the opening cysteine and the closing phenylalanine or tryptophan. A D gene is named only where the DNA matches it firmly. Where a row states a size, it is once, few, many or the class of an expanded clone; other rows omit it.

j_gene: TRBJ2-7
abundance: many
v_gene: TRBV12-3/TRBV12-4
d_gene: -
CDR3nt: TGTGCCAGCAGTTTAAGTCTACTGGGCGAGCAGTACTTC
CDR3aa: CASSLSLLGEQYF

j_gene: TRBJ2-5
abundance: -
v_gene: TRBV11-2
d_gene: TRBD1
CDR3nt: TGTGCCAGCAGCTTAGGGACAGGATACCAAGAGACCCAGTACTTC
CDR3aa: CASSLGTGYQETQYF

j_gene: TRBJ2-1
abundance: few
v_gene: TRBV27
d_gene: TRBD1
CDR3nt: TGTGCCAGCAGTTTTCGACAGGGGATCTACAATGAGCAGTTCTTC
CDR3aa: CASSFRQGIYNEQFF

j_gene: TRBJ1-2
abundance: many
v_gene: TRBV27
d_gene: -
CDR3nt: TGTGCCAGCAGTTTTGAGACAGGCTATGGCTACACCTTC
CDR3aa: CASSFETGYGYTF

j_gene: TRBJ2-3
abundance: -
v_gene: TRBV18
d_gene: -
CDR3nt: TGTGCCAGCTCACCACCGGGCGGGTACACAGATACGCAGTATTTT
CDR3aa: CASSPPGGYTDTQYF

j_gene: TRBJ2-1
abundance: many
v_gene: TRBV6-5
d_gene: TRBD1
CDR3nt: TGTGCCAGCAGCGTAGGGACAGCCTACAATGAGCAGTTCTTC
CDR3aa: CASSVGTAYNEQFF

j_gene: TRBJ1-1
abundance: many
v_gene: TRBV7-2
d_gene: TRBD1
CDR3nt: TGTGCCAGCAGTTTCCCAGGACAGGCCGTATGGGACACTGAAGCTTTCTTT
CDR3aa: CASSFPGQAVWDTEAFF

j_gene: TRBJ2-3
abundance: many
v_gene: TRBV14
d_gene: TRBD2
CDR3nt: TGTGCCAGCAGCCTAGCGGGAGTCTCAGATACGCAGTATTTT
CDR3aa: CASSLAGVSDTQYF

j_gene: TRBJ2-7
abundance: -
v_gene: TRBV13
d_gene: -
CDR3nt: TGTGCCAGCAGCAACCAGGGGCCCTTCTACGAGCAGTACTTC
CDR3aa: CASSNQGPFYEQYF

j_gene: TRBJ1-1
abundance: few
v_gene: TRBV2
d_gene: TRBD1
CDR3nt: TGTGCCAGCAGTGGGGCAGGGGGGGCTTTCTTT
CDR3aa: CASSGAGGAFF

j_gene: TRBJ2-4
abundance: many
v_gene: TRBV11-1
d_gene: -
CDR3nt: TGTGCCAGCAGCTTTCTCGACGGCCCAGGGGACATTCAGTACTTC
CDR3aa: CASSFLDGPGDIQYF

j_gene: TRBJ1-5
abundance: few
v_gene: TRBV12-3/TRBV12-4
d_gene: -
CDR3nt: TGTGCCAGCAGTACAGGTGTCCGGGGGCCCCAGCATTTT
CDR3aa: CASSTGVRGPQHF

j_gene: TRBJ2-3
abundance: few
v_gene: TRBV7-9
d_gene: -
CDR3nt: TGTGCCAGCAGCTTAACGCAAGGGGCAATTAGCACAGATACGCAGTATTTT
CDR3aa: CASSLTQGAISTDTQYF

j_gene: TRBJ2-3
abundance: many
v_gene: TRBV5-6
d_gene: -
CDR3nt: TGTGCCAGCAGCTTGGTTCTCACAGATACGCAGTATTTT
CDR3aa: CASSLVLTDTQYF

j_gene: TRBJ1-1
abundance: -
v_gene: TRBV30
d_gene: -
CDR3nt: TGTGCCTGGAGTGTAATGGCCCGAACTGAAGCTTTCTTT
CDR3aa: CAWSVMARTEAFF